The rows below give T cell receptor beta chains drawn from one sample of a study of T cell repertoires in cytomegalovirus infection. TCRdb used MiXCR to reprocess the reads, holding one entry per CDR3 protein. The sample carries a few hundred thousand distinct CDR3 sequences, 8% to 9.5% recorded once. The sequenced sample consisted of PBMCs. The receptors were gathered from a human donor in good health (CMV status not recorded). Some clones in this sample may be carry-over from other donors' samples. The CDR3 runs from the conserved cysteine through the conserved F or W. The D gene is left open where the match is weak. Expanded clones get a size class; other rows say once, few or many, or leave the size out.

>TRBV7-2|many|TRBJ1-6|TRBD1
CASSSRDRGSPLHF
TGTGCCAGCAGCTCCCGGGACAGGGGTTCACCCCTCCACTTT
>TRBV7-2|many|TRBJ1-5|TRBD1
CASSLEGQGASQPQHF
TGTGCCAGCAGCTTAGAAGGACAGGGGGCAAGTCAGCCCCAGCATTTT
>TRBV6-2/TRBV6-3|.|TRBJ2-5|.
CASNNIGETQYF
TGTGCCAGCAACAACATTGGGGAGACCCAGTACTTC
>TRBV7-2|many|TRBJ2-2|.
CASSRNTGELFF
TGTGCCAGCAGCAGGAACACCGGGGAGCTGTTTTTT
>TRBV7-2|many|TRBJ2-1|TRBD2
CASSLSTSGRRSYNEQFF
TGTGCCAGCAGCTTATCCACTAGCGGGAGAAGGTCCTACAATGAGCAGTTCTTC
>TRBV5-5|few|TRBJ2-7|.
CASEKSAYEQYF
TGTGCCAGCGAGAAGTCGGCCTACGAGCAGTACTTC
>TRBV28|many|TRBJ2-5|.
CASSQTWRGETQYF
TGTGCCAGCAGCCAAACTTGGAGGGGGGAGACCCAGTACTTC
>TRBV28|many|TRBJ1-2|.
CASKIGGTRTNYGYTF
TGTGCCAGCAAAATCGGGGGCACCCGCACTAACTATGGCTACACCTTC
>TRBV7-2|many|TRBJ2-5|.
CASSPQRSPTETQYF
TGTGCCAGCAGCCCTCAGAGAAGCCCAACGGAGACCCAGTACTTC
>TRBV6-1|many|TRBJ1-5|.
CASRYRADQPQHF
TGTGCCAGCCGGTACAGGGCCGATCAGCCCCAGCATTTT
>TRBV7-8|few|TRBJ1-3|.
CASSLGLGAFSGNTIYF
TGTGCCAGCAGCTTAGGGCTGGGGGCCTTCTCTGGAAACACCATATATTTT
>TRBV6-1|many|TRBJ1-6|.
CASSGQSNSPLHF
TGTGCCAGCAGCGGACAGAGTAATTCACCCCTCCACTTT
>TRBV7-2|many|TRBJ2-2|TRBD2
CASSSPSGSAGELFF
TGTGCCAGCAGCTCACCTAGCGGGAGTGCCGGGGAGCTGTTTTTT
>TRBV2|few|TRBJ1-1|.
CARLEGRNTEAFF
TGTGCCAGGCTTGAGGGGCGGAACACTGAAGCTTTCTTT
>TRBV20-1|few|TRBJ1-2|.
CSAKKMRANYGYTF
TGCAGTGCGAAAAAGATGCGAGCTAACTATGGCTACACCTTC
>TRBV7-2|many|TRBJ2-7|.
CASSLARDAYEQYF
TGTGCCAGCAGCTTAGCGCGGGATGCCTACGAGCAGTACTTC
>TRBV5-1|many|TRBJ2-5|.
CASSLQGNQETQYF
TGCGCCAGCAGCTTGCAGGGGAACCAAGAGACCCAGTACTTC
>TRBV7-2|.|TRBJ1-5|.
CASSLSTLSNQPQHF
TGTGCCAGCAGCCTCAGTACTCTTAGCAATCAGCCCCAGCATTTT
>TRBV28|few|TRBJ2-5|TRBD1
CASRRRDRALETQYF
TGTGCCAGCAGACGGCGGGACAGGGCTTTGGAGACCCAGTACTTC
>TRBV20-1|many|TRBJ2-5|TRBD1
CSAPQGAQETQYF
TGCAGTGCGCCGCAGGGGGCTCAAGAGACCCAGTACTTC
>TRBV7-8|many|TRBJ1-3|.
CASSSQGGAGEFFGNTIYF
TGTGCCAGCAGCTCACAAGGCGGGGCAGGGGAGTTCTTTGGAAACACCATATATTTT
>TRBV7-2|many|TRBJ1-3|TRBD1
CASSLNTIGQERNGNTIYF
TGTGCCAGCAGCTTAAATACCATCGGACAGGAACGGAATGGAAACACCATATATTTT
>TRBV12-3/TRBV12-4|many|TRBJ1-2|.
CASSPGPANGYTF
TGTGCCAGCAGTCCCGGTCCCGCAAATGGCTACACCTTC
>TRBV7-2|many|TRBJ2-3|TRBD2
CASSLRVAGGGTDTQYF
TGTGCCAGCAGCTTACGTGTAGCGGGGGGTGGCACAGATACGCAGTATTTT
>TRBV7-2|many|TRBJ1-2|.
CASSLLQNYGYTF
TGTGCCAGCAGCTTACTCCAAAACTATGGCTACACCTTC
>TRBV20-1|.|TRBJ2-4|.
CSAPRTTGIQYF
TGCAGTGCTCCACGCACGACGGGCATTCAGTACTTC
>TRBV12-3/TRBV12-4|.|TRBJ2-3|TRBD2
CASKRGLAGGASDDTQYF
TGTGCCAGCAAAAGAGGACTAGCGGGGGGGGCCAGCGACGATACGCAGTATTTT
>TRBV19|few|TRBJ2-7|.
CASSIGGSSYEQYF
TGTGCCAGTAGTATAGGGGGGAGCTCCTACGAGCAGTACTTC
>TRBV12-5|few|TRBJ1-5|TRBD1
CASGLGTGFSNQPQHF
TGTGCTAGTGGTTTGGGGACAGGATTTAGCAATCAGCCCCAGCATTTT
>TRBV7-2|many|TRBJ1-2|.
CASSHRQAHGYTF
TGTGCCAGCAGCCACCGACAGGCTCATGGCTACACCTTC
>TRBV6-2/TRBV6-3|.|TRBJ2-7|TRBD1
CASSSHLTGTGSIGAEGLSYEQYF
TGTGCCAGCAGTTCCCACCTAACCGGGACAGGGTCGATTGGGGCGGAGGGACTCTCCTACGAGCAGTACTTC
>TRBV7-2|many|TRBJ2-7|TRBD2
CASSSWGSGTNYEQYF
TGTGCCAGCAGCAGTTGGGGTAGCGGGACGAATTACGAGCAGTACTTC
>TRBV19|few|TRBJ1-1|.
CASSIGTAGLEAFF
TGTGCCAGTAGTATAGGCACAGCCGGACTTGAAGCTTTCTTT
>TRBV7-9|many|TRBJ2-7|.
CASSLGQTRSEQYF
TGTGCCAGCAGCCTCGGACAGACTAGGAGCGAGCAGTACTTC
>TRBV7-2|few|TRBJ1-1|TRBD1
CASSSTRQGEAFF
TGTGCCAGCAGCTCCACCCGACAGGGAGAAGCTTTCTTT
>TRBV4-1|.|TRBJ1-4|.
CASSQDGQGIEKLFF
TGCGCCAGCAGCCAAGATGGGCAGGGAATCGAAAAACTGTTTTTT
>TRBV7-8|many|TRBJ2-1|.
CASSIRVCPNEQFF
TGTGCCAGCAGCATCCGGGTTTGTCCCAATGAGCAGTTCTTC
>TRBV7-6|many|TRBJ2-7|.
CASSLTSRGSYEQYF
TGTGCCAGCAGCTTAACGTCCAGGGGCTCCTACGAGCAGTACTTC
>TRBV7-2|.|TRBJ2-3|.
CASSLAGTAMVDTQYF
TGTGCCAGCAGCTTAGCGGGGACTGCGATGGTAGATACGCAGTATTTT
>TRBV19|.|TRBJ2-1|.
CASSVSRGLREQFF
TGTGCCAGTAGTGTCTCGAGGGGTCTTAGGGAGCAGTTCTTC
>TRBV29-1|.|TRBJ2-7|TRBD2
CSVRPGLAGDREQYF
TGCAGCGTCAGACCGGGACTAGCGGGAGACCGCGAGCAGTACTTC
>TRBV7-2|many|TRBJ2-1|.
CASSLDGGSRYNEQFF
TGTGCCAGCAGCTTAGACGGGGGTTCTAGATACAATGAGCAGTTCTTC
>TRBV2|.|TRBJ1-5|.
CASSDPQELVRDNQPQHF
TGTGCCAGCAGTGATCCGCAAGAGTTGGTGAGGGACAATCAGCCCCAGCATTTT
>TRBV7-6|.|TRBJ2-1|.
CASSLRAERDRSSYNEQFF
TGTGCCAGCAGCTTAAGGGCAGAGAGGGACCGGAGCTCCTACAATGAGCAGTTCTTC
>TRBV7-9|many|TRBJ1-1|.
CASSFDKGGTEAFF
TGTGCCAGCAGCTTCGACAAGGGGGGCACTGAAGCTTTCTTT
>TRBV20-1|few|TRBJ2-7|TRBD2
CSAQLAGVVEQYF
TGCAGTGCTCAACTAGCGGGGGTGGTCGAGCAGTACTTC
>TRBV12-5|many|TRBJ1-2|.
CASGRDGYGYTF
TGTGCTAGTGGACGGGACGGCTATGGCTACACCTTC
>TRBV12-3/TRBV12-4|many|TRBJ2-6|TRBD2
CASTRLAGAFSGANVLTF
TGTGCCAGCACCAGACTAGCGGGGGCATTCTCTGGGGCCAACGTCCTGACTTTC
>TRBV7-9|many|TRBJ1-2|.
CASSLSSGGYTF
TGTGCCAGCAGCCTCTCGTCTGGGGGCTACACCTTC
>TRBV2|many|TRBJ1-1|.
CASSEASGEAFF
TGTGCCAGCAGTGAAGCATCAGGGGAAGCTTTCTTT
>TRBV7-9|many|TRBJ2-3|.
CASDATGYRADTQYF
TGTGCCAGTGATGCTACAGGGTATCGGGCAGATACGCAGTATTTT
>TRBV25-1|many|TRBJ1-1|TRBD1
CASSEAGGKNTEAFF
TGTGCCAGCAGTGAAGCAGGGGGCAAGAACACTGAAGCTTTCTTT
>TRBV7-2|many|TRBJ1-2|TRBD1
CASADRQGANGYTF
TGTGCCAGCGCTGATAGACAGGGGGCCAATGGCTACACCTTC
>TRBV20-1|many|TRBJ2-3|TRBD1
CSALGGVGTDTQYF
TGCAGTGCTCTAGGGGGCGTCGGCACAGATACGCAGTATTTT